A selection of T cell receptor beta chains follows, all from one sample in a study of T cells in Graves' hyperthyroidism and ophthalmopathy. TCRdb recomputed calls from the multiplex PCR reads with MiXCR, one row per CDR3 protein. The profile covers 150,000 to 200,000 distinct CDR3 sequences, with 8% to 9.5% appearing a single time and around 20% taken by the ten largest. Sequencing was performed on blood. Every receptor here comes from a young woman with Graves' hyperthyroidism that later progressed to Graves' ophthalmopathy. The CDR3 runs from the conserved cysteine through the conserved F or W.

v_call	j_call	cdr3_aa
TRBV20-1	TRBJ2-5	CSARPLGETQYF
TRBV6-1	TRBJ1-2	CASSGDTGAFYGYTF
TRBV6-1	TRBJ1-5	CASRIQGASNQPQHF
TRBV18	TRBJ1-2	CASSPRSGDSNYGYTF
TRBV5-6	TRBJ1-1	CASSFPVRFGNTEAFF
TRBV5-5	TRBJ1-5	CASSLRGASNQPQHF
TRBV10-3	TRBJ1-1	CAISESRDPTEAFF
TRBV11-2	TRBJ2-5	CASSLVAGAYQETQYF
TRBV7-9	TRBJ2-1	CASSPRVSAGINEQFF
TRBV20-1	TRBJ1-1	CSARESGSTEAFF
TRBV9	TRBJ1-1	CASSPRPEHGEAFF
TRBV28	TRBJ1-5	CASSSPPGLRDQPQHF
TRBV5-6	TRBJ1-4	CASSERGERGKLFF
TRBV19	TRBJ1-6	CASSSTVTTLGNSPLHF
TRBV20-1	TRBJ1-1	CSAQFGTANTEAFF
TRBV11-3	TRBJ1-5	CASSSRRTGVNQPQHF
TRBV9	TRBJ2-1	CASSVSSAGSHNEQFF
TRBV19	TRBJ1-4	CARGHSIPTNEKLFF
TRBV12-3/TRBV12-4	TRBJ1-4	CASSLGVGVSEKLFF
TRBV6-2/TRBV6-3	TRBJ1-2	CASSVILGTKSDGYTF
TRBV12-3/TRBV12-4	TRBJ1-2	CASSLVGAYSGYTF
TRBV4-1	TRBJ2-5	CASSQDLARGRPQYF
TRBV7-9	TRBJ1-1	CASRSTGMNTGAFF
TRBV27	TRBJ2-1	CASSPRGTFYNEQFF
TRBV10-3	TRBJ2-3	CAIRTGTGMSNGDTQYF
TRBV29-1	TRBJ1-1	CSVDRGIRGNTEAFF
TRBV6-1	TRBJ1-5	CASSERDFQPQHF
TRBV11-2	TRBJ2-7	CASSSGWEQYF
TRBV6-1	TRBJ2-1	CASSNRDRAYNEQFF
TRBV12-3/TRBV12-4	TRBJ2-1	CASTRGQGSEQFF
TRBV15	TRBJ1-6	CATSQPEQGTYSPLHF
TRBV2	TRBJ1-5	CASSESGAHQPQHF
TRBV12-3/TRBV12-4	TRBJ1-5	CASSLAGGPDQPQHF
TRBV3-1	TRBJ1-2	CASSLSGFYGYTF
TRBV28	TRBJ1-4	CASGQDSNERLFF
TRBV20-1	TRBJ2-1	CSARDVESSYNEQFF
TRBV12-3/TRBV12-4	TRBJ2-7	CASSLGAGDVNEQYF
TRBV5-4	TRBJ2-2	CASSLPRGNTGELFF
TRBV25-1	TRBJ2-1	CASGWTGSYNEQFF
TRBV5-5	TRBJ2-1	CASGPTVELAPYNEQFF
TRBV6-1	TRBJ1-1	CASRKTMGGRGLRSTEAFF
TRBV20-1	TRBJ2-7	CSARDRGSGSGEQYF
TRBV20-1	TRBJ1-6	CSASRGDRDYNSPLHF
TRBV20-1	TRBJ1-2	CSAAQGDYGYTF
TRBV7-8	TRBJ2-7	CASSLELGLAGDSSYEQYF
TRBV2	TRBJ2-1	CASSEVVTHTYNEQFF
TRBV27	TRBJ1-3	CASSLYVGNTIYF
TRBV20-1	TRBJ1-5	CSAQTGSSNQPQHF
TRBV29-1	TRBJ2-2	CSAERAGGNTGELFF
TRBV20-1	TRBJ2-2	CSAWGGQENTGELFF
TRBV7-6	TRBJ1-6	CASSLDRGGNSPLHF
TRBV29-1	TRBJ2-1	CSVGRPRTKSYNEQFF
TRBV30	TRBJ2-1	CAWSVGGRATEQFF
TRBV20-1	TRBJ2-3	CSARVRVEGRGTDTQYF
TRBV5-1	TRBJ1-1	CASSIGQGTEAFF
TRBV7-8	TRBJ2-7	CAIWRAGDYEQYF
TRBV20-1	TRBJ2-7	CSASSGGGWSSYEQYF
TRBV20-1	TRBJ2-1	CSARDPYSARNEQFF
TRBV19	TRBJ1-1	CASSNRDVAEAFF